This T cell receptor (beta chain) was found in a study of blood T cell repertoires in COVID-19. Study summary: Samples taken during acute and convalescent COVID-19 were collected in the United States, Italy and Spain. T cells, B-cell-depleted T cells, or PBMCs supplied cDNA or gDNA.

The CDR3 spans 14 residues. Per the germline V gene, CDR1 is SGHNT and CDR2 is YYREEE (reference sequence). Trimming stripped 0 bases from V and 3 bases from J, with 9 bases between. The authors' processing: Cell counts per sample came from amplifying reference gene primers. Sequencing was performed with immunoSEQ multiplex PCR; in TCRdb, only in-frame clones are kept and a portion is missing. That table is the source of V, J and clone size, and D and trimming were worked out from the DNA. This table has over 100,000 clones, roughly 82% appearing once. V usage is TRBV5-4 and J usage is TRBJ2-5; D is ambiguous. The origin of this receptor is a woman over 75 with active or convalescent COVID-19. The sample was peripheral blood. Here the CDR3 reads CASSLAVGEETQYF. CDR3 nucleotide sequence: TGTGCCAGCAGCTTGGCCGTTGGAGAAGAGACCCAGTACTTC. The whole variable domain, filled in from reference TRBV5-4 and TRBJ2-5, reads ETGVTQSPTHLIKTRGQQVTLRCSSQSGHNTVSWYQQALGQGPQFIFQYYREEENGRGNFPPRFSGLQFPNYSSELNVNALELDDSALYLCASSLAVGEETQYFGPGTRLLVL.